The 4 T cell receptor beta chains reported below all come from one sample, sequenced in a study of beta chain features in type 1 diabetes. Reverse transcription of all isolated RNA meant that expressed TCRB transcripts were sequenced. Clones were read by immunoSEQ multiplex PCR, and TCRdb kept only the in-frame ones, dropping some. The table has a few hundred thousand clones, about 30% seen once. The sequencing input was central memory CD4+ T cells from blood. The origin of the receptors is a man aged 25 to 45 in good health.

This clone has just a few counts. The chain is built from TRBV6-4 and TRBJ2-3; tentative D call: TRBD2 (6 bases). The CDR3 has 15 residues. Germline loops: CDR1 MRHNA, CDR2 SNTAGT. Trimming pared 4 bases from V and 2 bases from J, leaving 13 bases between. For the CDR3, the DNA is TGTGCCAGCAGTGCGACTAGGGCGTCCACAGATACGCAGTATTTT. This codes for CASSATRASTDTQYF.

The chain links TRBV6-5 to TRBJ1-1; 8 bases line up with TRBD1. The germline V gene has CDR1 MNHEY and CDR2 SVGAGI. The CDR3 spans 16 residues. The V segment lost 4 bases and the J segment 5 bases; nucleotides outside the gene matches: 12. This CDR3 reads CASSSPTQGARTEAFF. The CDR3 bases are TGTGCCAGCAGTTCACCTACCCAGGGGGCGCGTACTGAAGCTTTCTTT.

This clone was recorded at least ten times. This sequence joins TRBV13 and TRBJ2-5; no reliable D call. The CDR3 spans 11 residues. The V end lost 5 bases, the J end lost 5 bases, and 6 bases lay between the germline ends. Germline V lookup: CDR1 PRHDT, CDR2 FYEKMQ (reference sequence). The CDR3 protein is CASSPGETQYF. The CDR3 coding sequence is TGTGCCAGCAGCCCGGGTGAGACCCAGTACTTC.

As DNA, the CDR3 is TGTGCCTCGCCGTCGGGACAGGGGGCCACGAGCTATGGCTACACCTTC. This translates into CASPSGQGATSYGYTF. The V gene is TRBV30, the J gene TRBJ1-2; 12 nucleotides match TRBD1. CDR1 and CDR2 (germline): GTSNPN, SVGIG (reference sequence). This CDR3 region has 16 residues. After removal of 7 bases from V and 4 bases from J, the junction contained 13 bases not matched to a gene.